The 11 T cell receptor beta chains presented below share a single source sample, sequenced in a study of blood T cell repertoires in COVID-19. Produced via immunoSEQ multiplex PCR; TCRdb's table is partial and in-frame only. This sample has 200,000 or so clones; about 82% occur once, and the top ten carry 4.5% to 5.5%. The source material was peripheral blood. Receptors originate from a woman in her twenties or thirties with acute or convalescent COVID-19.

This clone was seen more than once but under ten times. One end of the junction is discordant with germline, which a read error may explain. J is TRBJ1-3 and V is TRBV7-7; 8 bases map to TRBD1. Looked up from germline, CDR1 is SSHAT and CDR2 is FNYEAQ (reference sequence). This CDR3 is 15 amino acids long. The CDR3: CASSADRGPGNTIYF. CDR3 DNA sequence: TGTGCTAGCAGCGCCGACAGGGGACCTGGAAACACCATATATTTT.

As regards this clone: Germline and junction disagree at one end, which may indicate a read error. V is TRBV7-7 and J is TRBJ1-6, with 9 bases identical to TRBD1. The CDR3 runs 16 residues. CDR1 is SSHAT and CDR2 is FNYEAQ in the germline V gene (reference sequence). CDR3 nucleotide sequence: TGTGCTAGCAGCCCCCGGACAGGGGAGGGTCATTCACCCCTCCACTTT. Its translation is CASSPRTGEGHSPLHF.

The J gene is TRBJ1-4, the V gene TRBV7-9; D is perhaps TRBD1 (6 bases). With 4 bases removed from V and 5 bases from J, the gap between germline ends came to 14 bases. Germline V gene lookup returns CDR1 SEHNR and CDR2 FQNEAQ (reference sequence). This CDR3 is built from 15 residues. The CDR3 loop reads CASSSQSTGNEKLFF. As DNA, the CDR3 is TGTGCCAGCAGCTCTCAGAGTACAGGGAATGAAAAACTGTTTTTT.

V gene TRBV7-4 combines with J gene TRBJ2-7; tentative D call: TRBD2 (6 bases). CDR1 is SGHVT, CDR2 SQSDAQ, per germline. V was clipped by 4 bases and J by 2 bases, with 15 bases between them. This CDR3 has 15 amino acids. CDR3 protein: CASSSVTGATYEQYF. The CDR3 DNA follows: TGTGCCAGCAGCTCCGTCACGGGAGCTACCTACGAGCAGTACTTC.

This chain links TRBV29-1 with TRBJ2-1; tentatively, D is TRBD1 (6 bases). Trimming cost V 6 bases and J 6 bases, with 21 bases left between them. The CDR3 spans 15 residues. Germline CDR1 SQVTM, CDR2 ANQGSEA. The CDR3 protein is CSVNSQGTKLNEQFF. The CDR3 nucleotides are TGCAGCGTCAATTCACAGGGTACCAAACTCAATGAGCAGTTCTTC.

The gene calls are TRBV6-2 or TRBV6-3 and TRBJ2-6; TRBD1 might be the D (6 bases). Germline V gene lookup returns CDR1 MNHEY and CDR2 SVGEGT. The CDR3 has 18 residues. V was clipped by 2 bases and J by 0 bases, with 14 bases between them. For the CDR3, the DNA is TGTGCCAGCAGTTACCTACCAGGACAGTTCTCTGGGGCCAACGTCCTGACTTTC. Translated, it gives CASSYLPGQFSGANVLTF.

The CDR3 sequence: CASSLAGTVVGYTF. The CDR3 bases are TGTGCCAGCAGCTTGGCCGGGACAGTGGTTGGCTACACCTTC. This sequence joins TRBV5-5 and TRBJ1-2; TRBD1 matches 7 bases. There are 14 residues in the CDR3. The junction had 6 bases not matched to a gene; V was cut back by 0 bases and J by 7 bases. The germline V gene encodes CDR1 SGHKS and CDR2 YYEKEE (reference sequence).

The J gene is TRBJ1-6, the V gene TRBV28; 10 nucleotides match TRBD1. The CDR3 has 15 residues. Germline V gene data show CDR1 as MDHEN and CDR2 as SYDVKM. J gave up 7 bases and V 5 bases, and 5 bases lay outside the gene matches. Here the CDR3 reads CASSPLGQGNSPLHF. The CDR3, as DNA: TGTGCCAGCAGTCCCTTGGGACAGGGGAATTCACCCCTCCACTTT. Combining the CDR3 with reference TRBV28 and TRBJ1-6 gives the whole variable domain DVKVTQSSRYLVKRTGEKVFLECVQDMDHENMFWYRQDPGLGLRLIYFSYDVKMKEKGDIPEGYSVSREKKERFSLILESASTNQTSMYLCASSPLGQGNSPLHFGNGTRLTVT.

V and J are TRBV11-2 and TRBJ1-2; D unresolved. Germline CDR1 reads SGHAT; CDR2 reads FQNNGV. This CDR3 comprises 11 residues. Trimming pared 4 bases from V and 5 bases from J, leaving 5 bases between. The CDR3 bases are TGTGCCAGCAGCTCCTCGTATGGCTACACCTTC. Its protein is CASSSSYGYTF. The complete variable domain, with remaining parts taken from reference TRBV11-2 and TRBJ1-2, reads EAGVAQSPRYKIIEKRQSVAFWCNPISGHATLYWYQQILGQGPKLLIQFQNNGVVDDSQLPKDRFSAERLKGVDSTLKIQPAKLEDSAVYLCASSSSYGYTFGSGTRLTVV.

The gene calls are TRBV18 and TRBJ1-1, with D maybe TRBD1 (6 bases). The germline V and J ends were trimmed by 3 bases and 5 bases, with 13 bases remaining between them. This CDR3 is 14 amino acids long. CDR1 is KGHSH, CDR2 LQKENI, per germline. This chain's CDR3 is CASSPAGEKTEAFF. Written as DNA, the CDR3 is TGTGCCAGCTCACCGGCAGGGGAAAAAACTGAAGCTTTCTTT.

This clone was recorded only once. The rearrangement joins TRBV10-2 to TRBJ1-4, with D perhaps TRBD1 (6 bases). CDR3 length equals 15 residues. Per the germline V gene, CDR1 is WSHSY and CDR2 is SAAADI. V was cut by 0 bases and J by 8 bases, with 13 bases left in between. DNA of the CDR3: TGCGCCAGCAGTGAGTCCAGGGGAGTGGACGAAAAACTGTTTTTT. Amino acids: CASSESRGVDEKLFF.